The T cell receptor (beta chain) described here comes from a study of post-analysis software for immune sequencing data. Across the study: Clinical courses comprised relapsing-remitting, secondary progressive and progressive-relapsing multiple sclerosis. Findings and limits, study-wide: Samples from a shared batch, those prepared together, strongly co-clustered by F measure. With TRBV5-6, TRBV5-1 and TRBV20-1 included, about five TRBV segments were more frequent in patients than in controls. Diversity measured as normalized Chao1 was significantly lower in multiple sclerosis patients than in controls.

This clonotype was recorded a few times. Its antigen remains unidentified. CDR1 SEHNR and CDR2 FQNEAQ come from the germline V gene (reference sequence). This CDR3 is 12 amino acids long. V dropped 4 bases and J dropped 10 bases, with 11 bases sitting between them. Researchers reported that TCR beta cDNA libraries carried unique molecular identifiers. The yield from approximately 1 to 10 million T cells was roughly 500,000 cDNA molecules in total. TCRdb used MiXCR to reprocess the PCR reads, holding one entry per CDR3 protein. Among about 810,000 distinct CDR3 sequences listed, 53% were seen once. Input material: blood. This clonotype was sampled from a girl under 18 with multiple sclerosis. The chain employs TRBV7-9 and TRBJ2-1; D is tentatively TRBD1 or TRBD2 (5 bases each). CDR3 DNA: TGTGCCAGCAGCTCCCTATGGGGGGAGCAGTTCTTC. It codes for CASSSLWGEQFF.